This TCR beta chain emerged from a study of technical replicates of blood from several donors. Germline CDR1 MDHEN, CDR2 SYDVKM. The CDR3 runs 11 residues. Trimming removed 7 bases from V and 3 bases from J, with 6 bases in between. This table comes from immunoSEQ multiplex PCR, and its TCRdb copy is limited to in-frame clones, with some not included. In the table there are 60,000 to 95,000 clones, around 91% of which are singletons. The J gene is TRBJ2-5, the V gene TRBV28, with D tentatively TRBD2 (5 bases). The sequence was obtained from a human donor in good health. Some clones in this sample may be carry-over from other donors' samples. Input material: T cells isolated from PBMCs. CDR3 nucleotides: TGTGCCAGCATTAGCGAAGAGACCCAGTACTTC. The encoded protein is CASISEETQYF.